This T cell receptor beta chain appears in the sequencing data of a study of blood T cell repertoires in COVID-19. This clone was seen once. Produced via immunoSEQ multiplex PCR; TCRdb's table is partial and in-frame only. The table records over 120,000 clones, roughly 80% of them present only once. CDR1 and CDR2 from the germline V gene are LNHNV and YYDKDF (reference sequence). The CDR3 runs to 15 residues. Trimming pared 3 bases from V and 1 base from J, leaving 13 bases between. The J gene is TRBJ2-7, the V gene TRBV15; tentative D call: TRBD2 (6 bases). This TCR was recovered from a woman aged 45-59 years who had recovered from COVID-19. Sample: PBMCs or T cells enriched from blood (not recorded which). The chain's CDR3 is CATSSAPGVSYEQYF. In nucleotides, the CDR3 is TGTGCCACCAGCAGTGCCCCGGGGGTATCCTACGAGCAGTACTTC.